This passage covers 21 T cell receptor beta chains from one sample sequenced in a study of blood T cells in healthy people across ages. A J-beta primer mix and a sample-barcoded 5' primer were used in a second PCR of about 7 to 11 cycles. In TCRdb, the 5' RACE reads were re-called with MiXCR into one record per CDR3 protein. The sample yields under 2 million distinct CDR3 sequences, about 31% seen once. The sample taken for sequencing was blood. These receptors all come from a woman in her thirties in good health.

This rearrangement joins TRBV29-1 to TRBJ1-1; 7 bases are a match to TRBD1. Per the germline V gene, CDR1 is SQVTM and CDR2 is ANQGSEA. The trim removed 4 bases at V and 3 bases at J, leaving 11 bases unmatched. The CDR3 spans 15 residues. The CDR3 DNA reads TGCAGCGTTGCCCGGGACAGATTAACCGACACTGAAGCTTTCTTT. It encodes CSVARDRLTDTEAFF.

The gene calls are TRBV30 and TRBJ2-5; TRBD2 is a possible D gene (5 bases). Trimming removed 0 bases from V and 4 bases from J, with 15 bases in between. The germline V gene encodes CDR1 GTSNPN and CDR2 SVGIG (reference sequence). The CDR3 spans 15 residues. CDR3 amino acids: CAWSVDWRPLETQYF. For the CDR3, the DNA is TGTGCCTGGAGTGTAGATTGGAGGCCGTTAGAGACCCAGTACTTC.

The J gene is TRBJ2-2, the V gene TRBV4-1, with 8 bases aligning to TRBD2. The CDR3 contains 19 residues. Per the germline V gene, CDR1 is MGHRA and CDR2 is YSYEKL. The V gene end was trimmed by 3 bases and the J gene end by 3 bases; junction bases not matched to a gene: 15. The CDR3 here is CASSHVALAGYPHTGELFF. The CDR3 DNA reads TGCGCCAGCAGCCACGTCGCGTTAGCGGGGTACCCCCACACCGGGGAGCTGTTTTTT.

The CDR3 loop is CASSLLGSGDTQYF. For the CDR3, the DNA is TGTGCCAGCAGCTTGTTGGGTAGCGGGGATACGCAGTATTTT. V and J are TRBV7-9 and TRBJ2-3; 7 positions match TRBD2. V gave up 3 bases and J gave up 6 bases; unmatched junction bases: 6. The CDR3 extends over 14 amino acids. Per germline, CDR1 SEHNR and CDR2 FQNEAQ (reference sequence). The variable domain in full, with the rest retrieved from reference TRBV7-9 and TRBJ2-3, is DTGVSQNPRHKITKRGQNVTFRCDPISEHNRLYWYRQTLGQGPEFLTYFQNEAQLEKSRLLSDRFSAERPKGSFSTLEIQRTEQGDSAMYLCASSLLGSGDTQYFGPGTRLTVL.

This clonotype was detected only a few times. The chain carries TRBV20-1 and TRBJ2-1; a possible D gene is TRBD1 (5 bases). The germline gives CDR1 DFQATT, CDR2 SNEGSKA (reference sequence). Trimming shortened V by 0 bases and J by 7 bases, and 16 bases separated the two germline ends. CDR3 length: 15 residues. For the CDR3, the DNA is TGCAGTGCTAGAGATGGGCAGCAGGGCGCAAATGAGCAGTTCTTC. Protein: CSARDGQQGANEQFF.

This chain uses TRBV6-1 with TRBJ2-3; TRBD1 matches 9 bases. From germline, CDR1 is MNHNS and CDR2 SASEGT. V lost 7 bases, J lost 3 bases, and 8 bases stayed unmatched. The CDR3 spans 15 residues. In nucleotides, the CDR3 is TGTGCCAGCACAGCTGGGACAGGGAGGACAGATACGCAGTATTTT. It encodes CASTAGTGRTDTQYF.

This clonotype was observed a handful of times. The chain has TRBV29-1 and TRBJ2-3; TRBD2 matches at 13 bases. The germline gives CDR1 SQVTM, CDR2 ANQGSEA. V lost 6 bases, J lost 0 bases, and 6 bases stayed unmatched. This CDR3 contains 16 residues. CDR3 DNA: TGCAGCGTAGCCGGGACTAGCGGGGCTAGCACAGATACGCAGTATTTT. This codes for CSVAGTSGASTDTQYF.

Concerning this clonotype itself: One end of the junction fails to match germline, which may point to a read error. The rearrangement joins TRBV6-6 to TRBJ2-5; 11 bases are shared with TRBD2. Germline loops: CDR1 MNHNY, CDR2 SVGAGI (reference sequence). CDR3 length: 16 amino acids. CDR3 region: CAGSYALTSGKETQYF. For the CDR3, the DNA is TGTGCCGGCAGTTACGCCCTGACTAGCGGGAAAGAGACCCAGTACTTC.

Many counts were recorded for this clonotype. Written as DNA, the CDR3 is TGCAGTGCTAGGGGGGACAGGCATGGCTACACCTTC. It translates to CSARGDRHGYTF. The chain employs TRBV20-1 and TRBJ1-2; TRBD1 matches at 8 bases. The CDR3 runs 12 residues. From germline, CDR1 is DFQATT and CDR2 SNEGSKA (reference sequence). After removal of 3 bases from V and 6 bases from J, the junction contained 3 bases not matched to a gene.

The chain links TRBV7-9 to TRBJ2-7; 7 nucleotides line up with TRBD2. This CDR3 is built from 16 residues. CDR1 and CDR2 from the germline V gene are SEHNR and FQNEAQ (reference sequence). Losses at the gene ends were 5 bases for V and 1 base for J; bases not matched to a gene: 11. The CDR3 here is CASSAIARGGSYEQYF. The CDR3 DNA sequence: TGTGCCAGCAGCGCCATAGCCCGGGGAGGGTCCTACGAGCAGTACTTC.

This clonotype was observed at least ten times. The chain joins TRBV6-6 to TRBJ1-1; 9 positions agree with TRBD1. This CDR3 has 11 residues. Looked up from germline, CDR1 is MNHNY and CDR2 is SVGAGI (reference sequence). With V trimmed by 10 bases and J by 7 bases, 4 bases remained unmatched. The CDR3 is CATGTGSEAFF. DNA of the CDR3: TGTGCCACCGGGACAGGGAGTGAAGCTTTCTTT.

As concerns this clonotype: A much larger clone lies one base from this, so it may be a read error. The chain carries TRBV12-3 or TRBV12-4 and TRBJ2-3; 15 nucleotides match TRBD2. V gave up 8 bases and J gave up 0 bases; unmatched junction bases: 6. The CDR3 loop spans 17 amino acids. The CDR3 nucleotides are TGTGCCAGCGGAGGACTAGCGGGGGGGACTAGCACAGATACGCAGTATTTT. Its translation is CASGGLAGGTSTDTQYF.

A few counts support this clonotype. The genes are TRBV20-1 and TRBJ2-3; D gene ambiguous. The V and J ends lost 0 bases and 6 bases respectively, with 10 bases between them. The CDR3 runs to 13 residues. CDR1 DFQATT and CDR2 SNEGSKA come from the germline V gene (reference sequence). In DNA, the CDR3 is TGCAGTGCTAGAGAAAGTTCTATGGATACGCAGTATTTT. Its protein is CSARESSMDTQYF.

This clonotype was counted a few times. This chain joins TRBV6-1 and TRBJ2-3; D is unclear. Trimming removed 7 bases at V and 2 bases at J, with 13 bases between. Germline V gives CDR1 MNHNS, CDR2 SASEGT. CDR3 size: 14 residues. CDR3 DNA sequence: TGTGCCAGCAAAGTTGGCCGGATCACAGATACGCAGTATTTT. It is translated as CASKVGRITDTQYF.

This chain joins TRBV7-9 and TRBJ2-7, with 8 bases identical to TRBD1. The CDR3 has 14 amino acids. CDR1 SEHNR and CDR2 FQNEAQ come from the germline V gene (reference sequence). Trimming took 4 bases from V and 5 from J; bases not matched to a gene: 7. The CDR3 region has the DNA TGTGCCAGCAGCTCATGGACAGGGCGGCACGAGCAGTACTTC. Protein: CASSSWTGRHEQYF.

A note on this clonotype: An end of the junction does not agree with germline; a read error may underlie this. The genes are TRBV3-1 and TRBJ2-1; no reliable D call. Germline V gives CDR1 LGHDT, CDR2 YNNKEL (reference sequence). The CDR3 has 15 residues. The CDR3 nucleotides read TGTGCCGGCAGCCAAGGTGGTTCGCGAGGCAATGAGCAGTTCTTC. This gives the protein CAGSQGGSRGNEQFF.

The rearrangement links TRBV20-1 to TRBJ2-2, with 8 bases lining up with TRBD2. V gave up 0 bases and J gave up 0 bases; unmatched junction bases: 3. Per germline, CDR1 DFQATT and CDR2 SNEGSKA (reference sequence). This CDR3 comprises 16 residues. CDR3 nucleotide sequence: TGCAGTGCTAGAGATCTGCGGGGGGCGAACACCGGGGAGCTGTTTTTT. Residues: CSARDLRGANTGELFF.

The table lists this clonotype with a count of one. The V call is TRBV11-2, the J call TRBJ2-5; the D gene could be TRBD1 or TRBD2 (5 bases each). The CDR3 is 12 amino acids. Germline CDR1 and CDR2: SGHAT and FQNNGV. The V end lost 3 bases, the J end lost 7 bases, and 9 bases lay between the germline ends. Here the CDR3 DNA reads TGTGCCAGCAGCTTCGGGGCAGCGACCCAGTACTTC. It codes for CASSFGAATQYF.

The CDR3 region is CASSHTDRGGNTIYF. The CDR3 region has the DNA TGCGCCAGCAGCCATACCGACAGGGGAGGAAACACCATATATTTT. The chain carries TRBV4-1 and TRBJ1-3, with TRBD1 matching over 8 bases. Germline lookup yields CDR1 MGHRA and CDR2 YSYEKL. V trimming: 3 bases; J trimming: 4 bases; junction bases outside the gene matches: 5. This CDR3 region has 15 residues.

The genes are TRBV2 and TRBJ2-1; D is possibly TRBD1 or TRBD2 (6 bases each). The CDR3 spans 11 residues. The V gene lost 10 bases and the J gene lost 8 bases, with 12 bases spanning the gap. The germline gives CDR1 SNHLY, CDR2 FYNNEI. The CDR3 here is CAIRRGYEQFF. Written as DNA, the CDR3 is TGTGCCATCAGGAGGGGGTATGAGCAGTTCTTC.

Only a few counts were recorded for this clonotype. This chain links TRBV6-1 with TRBJ1-1; possible D gene TRBD1, 5 bases. Trimming left V 2 bases short and J 3 bases short, with 10 bases between. Germline CDR1 and CDR2: MNHNS and SASEGT. The CDR3 consists of 14 residues. The CDR3 nucleotides read TGTGCCAGCAGTGAACGAGGGGTGGACACTGAAGCTTTCTTT. Translation gives CASSERGVDTEAFF.